A selection of T cell receptor beta chains follows, all from one sample in a study of CD8 T cells in Susac syndrome. TCRdb independently ran MiXCR on the immunoSEQ multiplex PCR reads; one entry per CDR3 protein. The table shows 170,000 or so distinct CDR3 sequences, with approximately 95% occurring only once. Sequenced sample: CD8+ T cells from PBMCs. Every receptor here comes from a human donor with multiple sclerosis. The CDR3 runs from the conserved cysteine through the conserved F or W. The order of the fields is V gene, clone size, D gene, J gene, CDR3 protein, CDR3 DNA. D genes are given only for firm matches. Where a row states a size, it is once, few, many or the class of an expanded clone; other rows omit it.

TRBV12-3/TRBV12-4	NA	TRBD2	TRBJ2-3	CASSPTLAGGRDTQYF	TGTGCCAGCAGTCCAACACTAGCGGGGGGGAGGGATACGCAGTATTTT
TRBV28	NA	NA	TRBJ2-5	CASSPPGQSQETQYF	TGTGCCAGCAGTCCCCCGGGACAATCGCAGGAGACCCAGTACTTC
TRBV6-5	NA	NA	TRBJ2-1	CASGRSRSSYNEQFF	TGTGCCAGCGGCCGGAGTCGGAGCTCCTACAATGAGCAGTTCTTC
TRBV29-1	NA	TRBD2	TRBJ2-1	CSVDGTSGRIYNEQFF	TGCAGCGTTGATGGGACTAGCGGGAGGATCTACAATGAGCAGTTCTTC
TRBV14	NA	NA	TRBJ2-4	CASSQGVAHPGNIQYF	TGTGCCAGCAGCCAAGGGGTTGCCCACCCGGGGAACATTCAGTACTTC
TRBV2	NA	TRBD1	TRBJ1-1	CASRDSSGGTEAFF	TGTGCCAGCAGAGATTCCTCAGGGGGAACTGAAGCTTTCTTT
TRBV12-3/TRBV12-4	NA	NA	TRBJ2-7	CASTGGTVAYEQYF	TGTGCCAGCACCGGAGGGACGGTCGCCTACGAGCAGTACTTC
TRBV2	NA	TRBD1	TRBJ1-1	CASIQGAGTEAFF	TGTGCCAGTATACAGGGGGCGGGTACTGAAGCTTTCTTT
TRBV11-1	NA	TRBD2	TRBJ2-7	CASSDPGGSYEQYF	TGTGCCAGCAGCGACCCCGGCGGGAGTTACGAGCAGTACTTC
TRBV7-9	NA	NA	TRBJ1-5	CASSLGGLGNQPQHF	TGTGCCAGCAGCTTGGGGGGGCTGGGCAATCAGCCCCAGCATTTT
TRBV7-9	NA	TRBD1	TRBJ2-1	CASSYSTGLNEQFF	TGTGCCAGCAGCTACTCGACAGGGTTGAATGAGCAGTTCTTC
TRBV9	NA	NA	TRBJ1-1	CASSDLLNTEAFF	TGTGCCAGCAGCGATCTTCTGAACACTGAAGCTTTCTTT
TRBV3-1	NA	NA	TRBJ2-3	CASSHKNPTLSGGSTDTQYF	TGTGCCAGCAGCCATAAAAACCCAACCCTGAGTGGGGGGTCCACAGATACGCAGTATTTT
TRBV7-9	NA	TRBD1	TRBJ2-7	CASSPKDRYSYEQYF	TGTGCCAGCAGCCCTAAGGACAGGTACTCCTACGAGCAGTACTTC
TRBV9	NA	TRBD1	TRBJ2-1	CASSEPLDRGSYNEQFF	TGTGCCAGCAGCGAGCCTTTGGACAGGGGCTCCTACAATGAGCAGTTCTTC
TRBV19	NA	TRBD2	TRBJ2-7	CASSMGLAYEQYF	TGTGCCAGTAGTATGGGACTAGCCTACGAGCAGTACTTC
TRBV20-1	NA	NA	TRBJ1-3	CSARDADGSSGNTIYF	TGCAGTGCTAGAGATGCCGACGGGAGCTCTGGAAACACCATATATTTT
TRBV28	NA	NA	TRBJ2-1	CASSLRRSNEQFF	TGTGCCAGCAGTTTACGGCGCTCTAATGAGCAGTTCTTC
TRBV29-1	NA	NA	TRBJ2-2	CSVEPDGGPELFF	TGCAGCGTTGAGCCCGATGGGGGTCCAGAGCTGTTTTTT
TRBV25-1	NA	TRBD1	TRBJ2-5	CASSEWAGGETQYF	TGTGCCAGCAGTGAATGGGCAGGGGGAGAGACCCAGTACTTC
TRBV6-1	NA	NA	TRBJ1-5	CASSEADRRKHF	TGTGCCAGCAGTGAAGCGGATCGCAGGAAGCATTTT
TRBV12-5	NA	NA	TRBJ1-1	CASGLYSVTNTEAFF	TGTGCTAGTGGTTTGTACTCGGTTACAAACACTGAAGCTTTCTTT
TRBV25-1	NA	NA	TRBJ2-7	CASSESGGGNEQYF	TGTGCCAGCAGTGAATCTGGGGGGGGCAACGAGCAGTACTTC
TRBV7-9	NA	TRBD2	TRBJ2-1	CASSPPGGGALYEQFF	TGTGCCAGCAGCCCCCCCGGCGGGGGGGCGTTGTATGAGCAGTTCTTC
TRBV29-1	NA	NA	TRBJ2-5	CSVRSPSGRGTQYF	TGCAGCGTCCGCAGTCCTTCCGGGCGGGGGACCCAGTACTTC
TRBV6-5	few	NA	TRBJ2-7	CASSLRTAGYEQYF	TGTGCCAGCAGTCTACGGACAGCCGGCTACGAGCAGTACTTC
TRBV20-1	NA	NA	TRBJ2-1	CSATVTGPSYNEQFF	TGCAGTGCTACCGTTACGGGGCCGTCCTACAATGAGCAGTTCTTC
TRBV4-1	once	TRBD1	TRBJ1-1	CASSQNWDRTNTEAFF	TGCGCCAGCAGCCAAAACTGGGACAGGACTAACACTGAAGCTTTCTTT
TRBV13	NA	TRBD1	TRBJ2-5	CASSGTEQETQYF	TGTGCCAGCAGTGGGACAGAGCAAGAGACCCAGTACTTC
TRBV18	once	NA	TRBJ2-7	CASSPGSGTSRYEQYF	TGTGCCAGCTCACCTGGTTCCGGGACGTCCCGTTACGAGCAGTACTTC
TRBV29-1	NA	NA	TRBJ1-3	CSATGQGGLNTIYF	TGCAGCGCCACGGGACAAGGGGGACTAAACACCATATATTTT
TRBV24-1	NA	TRBD1	TRBJ2-1	CATWDRDYNEQFF	TGTGCCACCTGGGACAGAGACTACAATGAGCAGTTCTTC
TRBV11-2	NA	TRBD1	TRBJ1-2	CASSGTWTGGNGYTF	TGTGCCAGCAGCGGTACATGGACAGGGGGCAATGGCTACACCTTC
TRBV13	NA	NA	TRBJ1-6	CASSLGQGIWGNNSPLHF	TGTGCCAGCAGCTTAGGGCAGGGGATATGGGGTAATAATTCACCCCTCCACTTT
TRBV7-9	few	NA	TRBJ2-7	CASSLAGDEQYF	TGTGCCAGCAGCTTAGCTGGGGACGAGCAGTACTTC
TRBV9	NA	NA	TRBJ2-3	CASSAWAGGDTQYF	TGTGCCAGCAGCGCCTGGGCCGGCGGAGATACGCAGTATTTT
TRBV7-8	NA	NA	TRBJ1-1	CASSSHKWTAPNTEAFF	TGTGCCAGCAGCTCCCATAAATGGACAGCTCCGAACACTGAAGCTTTCTTT
TRBV9	NA	TRBD1	TRBJ2-2	CASSPSGQGYTGELFF	TGTGCCAGCAGCCCCTCGGGACAGGGGTACACCGGGGAGCTGTTTTTT
TRBV7-9	once	NA	TRBJ2-1	CASSLDPVISYNEQFF	TGTGCCAGCAGCTTAGATCCAGTTATCTCGTACAATGAGCAGTTCTTC
TRBV9	NA	NA	TRBJ2-2	CASSHGGANTGELFF	TGTGCCAGCAGCCACGGCGGGGCGAACACCGGGGAGCTGTTTTTT
TRBV12-3/TRBV12-4	once	TRBD2	TRBJ2-3	CASSLGTSGPSTDTQYF	TGTGCCAGCAGTTTAGGGACTAGCGGCCCTAGCACAGATACGCAGTATTTT
TRBV9	few	TRBD2	TRBJ2-1	CASSAGLAGGNEQFF	TGTGCCAGCAGCGCCGGACTAGCGGGGGGTAATGAGCAGTTCTTC
TRBV27	NA	TRBD2	TRBJ2-2	CASSLAGDGTGELFF	TGTGCCAGCAGCCTAGCGGGAGATGGCACCGGGGAGCTGTTTTTT
TRBV7-9	once	NA	TRBJ2-5	CASSSEGWETQYF	TGTGCCAGCAGCTCCGAGGGCTGGGAGACCCAGTACTTC
TRBV7-8	NA	NA	TRBJ2-7	CASSYSARGEQYF	TGTGCCAGCAGCTATTCCGCCCGGGGGGAGCAGTACTTC
TRBV3-1	NA	TRBD2	TRBJ2-3	CASSLREFADTQYF	TGTGCCAGCAGCCTGCGGGAGTTCGCAGATACGCAGTATTTT
TRBV3-1	once	NA	TRBJ1-2	CASSQDRWQNGYTF	TGTGCCAGCAGCCAAGATAGGTGGCAAAACGGCTACACCTTC
TRBV7-9	once	NA	TRBJ1-2	CASWGSEGYGYTF	TGTGCCAGCTGGGGCTCGGAGGGCTATGGCTACACCTTC
TRBV18	NA	NA	TRBJ2-2	CASSPRPPGSTGELFF	TGTGCCAGCTCACCACGGCCTCCAGGGTCAACCGGGGAGCTGTTTTTT
TRBV27	NA	TRBD2	TRBJ2-2	CASSLLAGGRLGTGELFF	TGTGCCAGCAGTCTTCTAGCGGGGGGGAGGTTAGGGACCGGGGAGCTGTTTTTT
TRBV14	NA	NA	TRBJ2-5	CASSQRTAQETQYF	TGTGCCAGCAGCCAAAGGACAGCCCAAGAGACCCAGTACTTC
TRBV5-1	NA	NA	TRBJ1-1	CASSLAGADTEAFF	TGCGCCAGCAGCTTGGCCGGGGCGGACACTGAAGCTTTCTTT
TRBV3-1	NA	NA	TRBJ1-2	CASSQLLLGGNGYTF	TGTGCCAGCAGCCAACTCCTCCTCGGAGGAAATGGCTACACCTTC
TRBV4-1	NA	NA	TRBJ1-1	CASSQVETEYMNTEAFF	TGCGCCAGCAGCCAAGTTGAGACAGAGTACATGAACACTGAAGCTTTCTTT
TRBV6-5	NA	NA	TRBJ1-1	CASSYGGNTEAFF	TGTGCCAGCAGTTACGGGGGGAACACTGAAGCTTTCTTT
TRBV13	NA	TRBD1	TRBJ2-1	CASSFGQGYNEQFF	TGTGCCAGCAGCTTTGGACAGGGGTACAATGAGCAGTTCTTC
TRBV7-8	NA	TRBD1	TRBJ2-3	CASSSGTGAQYF	TGTGCCAGCAGCTCCGGGACAGGGGCGCAGTATTTT
TRBV4-1	NA	NA	TRBJ2-2	CASSQQDTGELFF	TGCGCCAGCAGCCAACAGGACACCGGGGAGCTGTTTTTT